Each of the 23 T cell receptor beta chains below was sequenced from the same sample in a study of blood T cell repertoires in COVID-19. Profiling relied on immunoSEQ multiplex PCR, and the TCRdb table lists in-frame clones only, not all of them. Of 200,000 to 300,000 clones listed, roughly 91% were seen once; the top ten hold 0.95% to 1%. The material sequenced was peripheral blood. The receptor set was obtained from a middle-aged woman who had recovered from COVID-19.

The chain recombines TRBV6-5 with TRBJ2-7; TRBD2 agrees at 8 bases. Trimming took 6 bases from V and 6 from J; bases not matched to a gene: 7. The germline gives CDR1 MNHEY, CDR2 SVGAGI. The CDR3 contains 13 residues. CDR3 in DNA: TGTGCCAGCAGCGGGACTAGGGGATCCGAGCAGTACGTC. This translates into CASSGTRGSEQYV.

The gene calls are TRBV14 and TRBJ2-7, with 10 bases fitting TRBD2. CDR1 SGHDN and CDR2 FVKESK come from the germline V gene. J gave up 3 bases and V 0 bases, and 11 bases lay outside the gene matches. CDR3 size: 18 residues. CDR3 sequence: CASSQDRGGLASHYEQYF. CDR3 sequence (DNA): TGTGCCAGCAGCCAAGATCGGGGGGGACTAGCGTCGCACTACGAGCAGTACTTC.

V and J are TRBV19 and TRBJ2-3, with TRBD2 identical over 14 bases. The germline CDR1 and CDR2 sequences are LNHDA and SQIVND (reference sequence). With V trimmed by 3 bases and J by 5 bases, 7 bases remained unmatched. The length of the CDR3 is 17 residues. The CDR3: CASSIPTGLAGEDTQYF. The CDR3 nucleotides read TGTGCCAGTAGTATTCCCACGGGACTAGCGGGAGAAGATACGCAGTATTTT.

The V call is TRBV6-5, the J call TRBJ1-2; no clear D. CDR3 size: 13 residues. CDR1 is MNHEY, CDR2 SVGAGI, per germline. With 6 bases removed from V and 4 bases from J, the gap between germline ends came to 12 bases. In DNA form, the CDR3 reads TGTGCCAGCAGACCCCCGGGGAGCTATGGCTACACCTTC. This encodes CASRPPGSYGYTF.

DNA of the CDR3: TGCGCCAGCAGTGGGGGGGACAGGGGGCGGACTGAAGCTTTCTTT. This sequence encodes CASSGGDRGRTEAFF. The gene calls are TRBV10-2 and TRBJ1-1; 12 bases match TRBD1. The CDR3 loop spans 15 amino acids. Germline CDR1 reads WSHSY; CDR2 reads SAAADI. V was clipped by 4 bases and J by 5 bases; unmatched bases: 5.

The J gene is TRBJ2-2, the V gene TRBV30; weak D call: TRBD2 (6 bases). CDR1 is GTSNPN and CDR2 is SVGIG in the germline V gene (reference sequence). V was clipped by 1 base and J by 4 bases, with 16 bases between them. The CDR3 has 16 amino acids. DNA of the CDR3: TGTGCCTGGAGTGACGGGGCGGGACGGGCCACCGGGGAGCTGTTTTTT. Residues: CAWSDGAGRATGELFF. The full variable domain, in which reference TRBV30 and TRBJ2-2 provide the parts outside the CDR3, is SQTIHQWPATLVQPVGSPLSLECTVEGTSNPNLYWYRQAAGRGLQLLFYSVGIGQISSEVPQNLSASRPQDRQFILSSKKLLLSDSGFYLCAWSDGAGRATGELFFGEGSRLTVL.

This clone appeared a single time. The chain is built from TRBV7-3 and TRBJ2-3, with 9 bases aligning to TRBD2. The CDR3 length is 16 residues. Per the germline V gene, CDR1 is SGHTA and CDR2 is FQGTGA. Germline trimming cut 2 bases from V and 5 bases from J; bases unmatched to any gene: 8. CDR3 DNA sequence: TGTGCCAGCAGCTTAGGTGGCGGGAGGGCCGGAGATACGCAGTATTTT. This gives the protein CASSLGGGRAGDTQYF.

The J gene is TRBJ2-7, the V gene TRBV19, with TRBD2 matching over 9 bases. Germline CDR1 reads LNHDA; CDR2 reads SQIVND (reference sequence). With V trimmed by 3 bases and J by 6 bases, 6 bases remained unmatched. The CDR3 is 14 residues long. The DNA for the CDR3 is TGTGCCAGTAGTATGGGCGGGAGGGCCGGCGAGCAGTACTTC. Protein sequence: CASSMGGRAGEQYF.

This chain links TRBV9 with TRBJ2-2; 9 positions agree with TRBD2. The germline V gene has CDR1 SGDLS and CDR2 YYNGEE. J lost 2 bases, V lost 3 bases, and 5 bases had no gene match. There are 16 residues in the CDR3. The CDR3 DNA reads TGTGCCAGCAGCGCCGCTAGCGGGGCCAACACCGGGGAGCTGTTTTTT. This encodes CASSAASGANTGELFF.

This sequence joins TRBV6-4 and TRBJ1-1; 9 positions agree with TRBD1. Germline CDR1 and CDR2: MRHNA and SNTAGT. Germline trimming cut 6 bases from V and 4 bases from J; bases unmatched to any gene: 6. This CDR3 has 14 amino acids. The CDR3 bases are TGTGCCAGCAGACCACAACAGGGGGCCACTGAAGCTTTCTTT. Amino acids: CASRPQQGATEAFF.

This clone has more than one count but fewer than ten. The chain carries TRBV5-8 and TRBJ2-7, with 8 bases fitting TRBD1. The V gene's germline CDR1 is SGHTS and CDR2 YDEGEE. V dropped 3 bases and J dropped 7; count of bases not matched to a gene: 6. This CDR3 has 13 residues. This chain's CDR3 is CASSWRTGREQYF. DNA of the CDR3: TGTGCCAGCAGCTGGAGGACAGGGCGGGAGCAGTACTTC.

Here the CDR3 reads CASSRDSRPNSGNTIYF. The CDR3 nucleotides are TGTGCCAGCAGCCGGGACAGCCGCCCGAACTCTGGAAACACCATATATTTT. The J gene is TRBJ1-3, the V gene TRBV5-4, with TRBD1 matching 7 bases. The ends lost 4 bases at V and 0 bases at J; junction bases unmatched: 10. Germline CDR1 is SGHNT and CDR2 is YYREEE (reference sequence). The CDR3 is 17 amino acids.

The chain couples TRBV7-2 to TRBJ1-5; 11 positions match TRBD1. Germline CDR1 is SGHTA and CDR2 is FQGNSA. Trimming removed 4 bases from V and 3 bases from J; junction bases left unmatched: 5. The CDR3 is 16 amino acids. CDR3 residues: CASSSRDRGYNQPQHF. The CDR3 coding sequence is TGTGCCAGCAGCTCCCGGGACAGGGGGTACAATCAGCCCCAGCATTTT.

The table lists this clone with a few counts. The V call is TRBV30, the J call TRBJ2-5, with D possibly matching TRBD1 (5 bases). This CDR3 spans 12 amino acids. The ends were cut back, 2 bases at V and 7 bases at J, with 11 bases in the middle. CDR1 is GTSNPN, CDR2 SVGIG, per germline (reference sequence). In DNA form, the CDR3 reads TGTGCCTGGAGTCTGCAGGGTGGGACCCAGTACTTC. Residues: CAWSLQGGTQYF.

V gene TRBV30 combines with J gene TRBJ2-5; 10 bases match TRBD2. CDR1 GTSNPN and CDR2 SVGIG come from the germline V gene (reference sequence). The CDR3 loop spans 14 amino acids. The V segment lost 0 bases and the J segment 10 bases; nucleotides outside the gene matches: 8. CDR3: CAWSVPGTSEGQYF. The DNA for the CDR3 is TGTGCCTGGAGTGTACCAGGGACTAGCGAGGGCCAGTACTTC.

The chain couples TRBV18 to TRBJ2-3; 10 bases match TRBD2. CDR1 and CDR2 (germline): KGHSH, LQKENI. V was clipped by 0 bases and J by 4 bases; unmatched bases: 7. This CDR3 has 17 residues. Written as DNA, the CDR3 is TGTGCCAGCTCACCACCGGGCCGGCTAGCGGGAGCAGATACGCAGTATTTT. Residues: CASSPPGRLAGADTQYF. The full variable domain, its missing parts supplied by reference TRBV18 and TRBJ2-3, is NAGVMQNPRHLVRRRGQEARLRCSPMKGHSHVYWYRQLPEEGLKFMVYLQKENIIDESGMPKERFSAEFPKEGPSILRIQQVVRGDSAAYFCASSPPGRLAGADTQYFGPGTRLTVL.

The chain joins TRBV7-9 to TRBJ2-5; D possibly corresponds to TRBD2 (6 bases). The CDR3 is 16 amino acids. Trimming pared 2 bases from V and 5 bases from J, leaving 18 bases between. Germline V gene lookup returns CDR1 SEHNR and CDR2 FQNEAQ (reference sequence). In DNA form, the CDR3 reads TGTGCCAGCAGCTTATTTGGCGGGGCAGAGCGGGAGACCCAGTACTTC. This encodes CASSLFGGAERETQYF.

The chain combines TRBV7-9 with TRBJ1-4, with TRBD1 matching over 7 bases. The CDR3 is made up of 15 amino acids. V lost 5 bases and J lost 3; bases outside the gene matches: 6. Germline assignment: CDR1 SEHNR and CDR2 FQNEAQ (reference sequence). CDR3 in amino acids: CASSPRDSPNEKLFF. CDR3 DNA sequence: TGTGCCAGCAGCCCCCGGGACAGCCCTAATGAAAAACTGTTTTTT.

The chain has TRBV6-4 and TRBJ2-2; 8 nucleotides align to TRBD2. Germline V gene sequence: CDR1 MRHNA, CDR2 SNTAGT. J gave up 4 bases and V 4 bases, and 5 bases lay outside the gene matches. The CDR3 covers 15 residues. CDR3 in amino acids: CASSVLADRTGELFF. The CDR3 DNA reads TGTGCCAGCAGTGTACTAGCGGACCGCACCGGGGAGCTGTTTTTT.

This chain uses TRBV7-6 with TRBJ2-1; 10 positions agree with TRBD2. Germline V lookup: CDR1 SGHVS, CDR2 FNYEAQ. The CDR3 covers 15 residues. V shed 5 bases, J shed 3 bases, and the junction held 4 bases outside the gene matches. In DNA, the CDR3 is TGTGCCAGCAGCCGAACTAGCGGGAACTACAATGAGCAGTTCTTC. Translating it yields CASSRTSGNYNEQFF.

The genes are TRBV7-2 and TRBJ2-7, with 8 positions matching TRBD1. Germline CDR1 is SGHTA and CDR2 is FQGNSA. V was pared by 1 base and J by 6 bases, with 8 bases of the junction left unmatched. This CDR3 is 15 amino acids long. The CDR3 region is CASSLGSRGQGEQYV. In nucleotides, the CDR3 is TGTGCCAGCAGCTTAGGCTCCAGGGGGCAAGGCGAGCAGTACGTC.

This chain uses TRBV18 with TRBJ1-1; D ambiguous. The V gene lost 3 bases and the J gene lost 4 bases, with 12 bases spanning the gap. In germline, CDR1 is KGHSH, CDR2 LQKENI. CDR3 length equals 14 residues. CDR3 protein: CASSPWEKSTEAFF. The CDR3 DNA is TGTGCCAGCTCACCCTGGGAGAAGTCCACTGAAGCTTTCTTT.

The chain uses TRBV6-5 and TRBJ2-7; 7 bases align to TRBD1. Germline V gene lookup returns CDR1 MNHEY and CDR2 SVGAGI. After removal of 2 bases from V and 5 bases from J, the junction contained 3 bases not matched to a gene. The CDR3 sequence is 13 residues long. CDR3 in DNA: TGTGCCAGCAGTTACCCCGGGACAGACGAGCAGTACTTC. It is translated as CASSYPGTDEQYF.